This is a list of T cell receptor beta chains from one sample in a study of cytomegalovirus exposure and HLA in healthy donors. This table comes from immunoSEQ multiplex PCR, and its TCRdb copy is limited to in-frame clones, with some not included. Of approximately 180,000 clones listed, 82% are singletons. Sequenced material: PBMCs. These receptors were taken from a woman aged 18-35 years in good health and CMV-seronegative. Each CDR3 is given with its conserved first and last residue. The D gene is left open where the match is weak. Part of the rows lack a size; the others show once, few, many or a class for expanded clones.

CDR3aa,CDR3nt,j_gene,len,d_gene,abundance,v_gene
CASSGVLAVTDAQYF,TGTGCCAGCAGTGGGGTCCTGGCTGTTACAGATGCGCAGTATTTT,TRBJ2-3,15,NA,NA,TRBV25-1
CASREDRVGNTIYF,TGCGCCAGCAGAGAGGACAGGGTTGGAAACACCATATATTTT,TRBJ1-3,14,TRBD1,NA,TRBV10-2
CASATTGPSSGNTIYF,TGCGCCAGCGCGACGACAGGCCCTTCCTCTGGAAACACCATATATTTT,TRBJ1-3,16,NA,NA,TRBV5-1
CASGAGNNSPLHF,TGTGCCAGCGGGGCGGGGAATAATTCACCCCTCCACTTT,TRBJ1-6,13,NA,NA,TRBV2
CASSSRDRGFTHQETQYF,TGTGCCAGTAGTAGCCGGGACAGGGGCTTCACCCATCAAGAGACCCAGTACTTC,TRBJ2-5,18,TRBD1,NA,TRBV19
CASSAPSSYNEQFF,TGTGCCAGCAGCGCACCGAGCTCCTACAATGAGCAGTTCTTC,TRBJ2-1,14,NA,once,TRBV5-4
CASSKGLAGGFRPDTQYF,TGTGCCAGCAGTAAGGGACTAGCGGGAGGTTTCCGCCCAGATACGCAGTATTTT,TRBJ2-3,18,TRBD2,NA,TRBV28
CSSSLTAGGRDGELFF,TGTTCCAGCAGCTTAACAGCGGGAGGGCGGGACGGGGAGCTGTTTTTT,TRBJ2-2,16,TRBD2,NA,TRBV7-9
CASSAAGNYGYTF,TGTGCCAGCAGCGCAGCGGGTAACTATGGCTACACCTTC,TRBJ1-2,13,NA,once,TRBV6-1
CASSLGPFGLAGIDEQFF,TGTGCCAGCAGCCTAGGACCCTTTGGACTAGCGGGTATAGATGAGCAGTTCTTC,TRBJ2-1,18,TRBD2,NA,TRBV7-9
CASSLFGRGEGEKLFF,TGTGCCAGCAGTTTATTTGGTCGGGGGGAAGGGGAAAAACTGTTTTTT,TRBJ1-4,16,NA,NA,TRBV28
CASSRGPGGPAKNIQYF,TGCGCCAGCAGCCGCGGGCCGGGGGGTCCAGCCAAAAACATTCAGTACTTC,TRBJ2-4,17,TRBD2,NA,TRBV4-3
CASSQSGQRPSTNEKLFF,TGCGCCAGCAGCCAATCAGGACAAAGACCTTCAACTAATGAAAAACTGTTTTTT,TRBJ1-4,18,NA,NA,TRBV4-1
CASSEARGRIQYF,TGTGCCAGCAGTGAAGCGCGGGGACGGATTCAGTACTTC,TRBJ2-4,13,NA,few,TRBV6-1